The 2 T cell receptor beta chains reported below all come from one sample, sequenced in a study of blood T cell repertoires in COVID-19. Method: immunoSEQ multiplex PCR; TCRdb's copy keeps in-frame clones and lacks some. The repertoire holds 250,000 or so clones, with around 90% as singletons. The sample comprised peripheral blood. Source of these receptors: a woman aged 70 to 79 with active or convalescent COVID-19.

The chain combines TRBV9 with TRBJ1-1; TRBD1 aligns across 8 bases. Losses at the gene ends were 4 bases for V and 1 base for J; bases not matched to a gene: 3. The germline CDR1 and CDR2 sequences are SGDLS and YYNGEE. The CDR3 runs to 14 residues. The CDR3 region is CASSRTGKNTEAFF. In DNA form, the CDR3 reads TGTGCCAGCAGCAGGACAGGGAAGAACACTGAAGCTTTCTTT.

The chain couples TRBV11-3 to TRBJ1-1; TRBD1 aligns across 11 bases. CDR3 length equals 14 residues. Germline CDR1 is SGHNT and CDR2 is YENEEA. V trimming: 4 bases; J trimming: 4 bases; junction bases outside the gene matches: 2. CDR3 amino acids: CASSWTGGVTEAFF. In nucleotides, the CDR3 is TGTGCCAGCAGCTGGACAGGGGGCGTCACTGAAGCTTTCTTT. The whole variable domain, filled in from reference TRBV11-3 and TRBJ1-1, reads EAGVVQSPRYKIIEKKQPVAFWCNPISGHNTLYWYLQNLGQGPELLIRYENEEAVDDSQLPKDRFSAERLKGVDSTLKIQPAELGDSAVYLCASSWTGGVTEAFFGQGTRLTVV.